The present T cell receptor (beta chain) was sequenced within a study of blood T cell repertoires in COVID-19. Study-wide background: Acute and convalescent COVID-19 samples came from the United States, Italy and Spain. The cDNA or gDNA used as material had been derived from T cells, B-cell-depleted T cells, or PBMCs.

In its sample, this clone was seen once. The data were produced by immunoSEQ multiplex PCR, yet TCRdb's version contains in-frame clones alone and is incomplete. The sample yields about 200,000 clones, 80% to 90% seen once. The CDR3 contains 14 residues. Trimming took off 6 bases at V and 3 bases at J, with 14 bases between the two ends. Germline V gene sequence: CDR1 SGHTA, CDR2 FQGNSA. The gene calls are TRBV7-2 and TRBJ1-1; no definite D call. Sequencing was performed on peripheral blood. This receptor was taken from a woman aged 35 to 49 with active or convalescent COVID-19. CDR3: CASRIDFRDTEAFF. The CDR3 DNA is TGTGCCAGCAGGATAGACTTCCGGGACACTGAAGCTTTCTTT. The complete variable domain, with remaining parts taken from reference TRBV7-2 and TRBJ1-1, reads GAGVSQSPSNKVTEKGKDVELRCDPISGHTALYWYRQSLGQGLEFLIYFQGNSAPDKSGLPSDRFSAERTGGSVSTLTIQRTQQEDSAVYLCASRIDFRDTEAFFGQGTRLTVV.